This entry describes one T cell receptor beta chain. Its specificity is not known. V lost 1 base and J lost 4, with 11 bases in between. Per germline, CDR1 SGHNT and CDR2 YYREEE (reference sequence). The CDR3 runs 14 residues. This entry belongs to a study of OX40 agonist ivuxolimab in advanced cancers. Study-wide context: The group had a mean age of around 64 years, ranged from about 20 to 79, and was 82.7% male. Study-wide findings and caveats: At doses 0.1 to 3.0 mg/kg, CD4+ and CD8+ clones expanded. Among expanded peripheral T cells, antigen specificity went undetermined.

TCRdb's copy holds only in-frame clones and misses some; the assay was immunoSEQ multiplex PCR. The sample carries 84,000 or so clones, roughly 90% recorded once. This clonotype was obtained from an adult with an advanced solid tumor such as melanoma, head and neck, liver or kidney cancer. The material sequenced was CD4+ or CD8+ T cells sorted from blood, taken in a trial of the OX40 agonist ivuxolimab. The genes are TRBV5-4 and TRBJ1-2; D is undetermined. CDR3 nucleotides: TGTGCCAGCAGCTTGATCGACGGAACCTATGGCTACACCTTC. It specifies CASSLIDGTYGYTF.